The 17 T cell receptor beta chains below all came from one sample that was sequenced in a study of blood T cell repertoires in COVID-19. The assay was immunoSEQ multiplex PCR, and TCRdb's table has in-frame clones only and misses some. The table has approximately 25,000 clones, 80% to 90% seen once. The sequencing sample was made of peripheral blood. Receptors were obtained from a woman in her seventies with COVID-19, enrolled during active disease.

The chain is built from TRBV5-6 and TRBJ2-4, with D perhaps TRBD2 (6 bases). The CDR3 sequence is 16 residues long. CDR1 is SGHDT, CDR2 YYEEEE, per germline. Deletions cut 4 bases from V and 0 bases from J, with 14 bases between. The CDR3 region is CASSPLREKAKNIQYF. The DNA of the CDR3 is TGTGCCAGCAGCCCGCTCCGGGAGAAAGCCAAAAACATTCAGTACTTC. Full variable domain (outside the CDR3, taken from reference TRBV5-6 and TRBJ2-4): DAGVTQSPTHLIKTRGQQVTLRCSPKSGHDTVSWYQQALGQGPQFIFQYYEEEERQRGNFPDRFSGHQFPNYSSELNVNALLLGDSALYLCASSPLREKAKNIQYFGAGTRLSVL.

The genes are TRBV19 and TRBJ2-5; 9 nucleotides match TRBD1. Germline V gene sequence: CDR1 LNHDA, CDR2 SQIVND (reference sequence). The J segment lost 1 base and the V segment lost 4 bases, leaving 1 base of the junction unmatched. This CDR3 is 14 amino acids long. The CDR3 region has the DNA TGTGCCAGTAGTAAGACAGGGGGCCAAGAGACCCAGTACTTC. As protein: CASSKTGGQETQYF.

The chain uses TRBV7-9 and TRBJ1-1, with a weak D call TRBD1 (6 bases). The germline gives CDR1 SEHNR, CDR2 FQNEAQ (reference sequence). The CDR3 is made up of 12 amino acids. With 3 bases removed from V and 7 bases from J, the gap between germline ends came to 9 bases. The CDR3 is CASSFPQGEAFF. Here the CDR3 DNA reads TGTGCCAGCAGCTTTCCACAGGGTGAAGCTTTCTTT.

This clone came up a few times. The J gene is TRBJ2-7, the V gene TRBV11-2; 9 bases align to TRBD1. The germline V gene encodes CDR1 SGHAT and CDR2 FQNNGV. CDR3 size: 15 residues. V lost 4 bases and J lost 2; bases outside the gene matches: 6. This CDR3 is CASSSYRGQAYEQYF. CDR3 DNA: TGTGCCAGCAGCTCATACAGGGGGCAGGCCTACGAGCAGTACTTC.

The rearrangement uses TRBV29-1 and TRBJ1-3, with D unclear. In germline, CDR1 is SQVTM, CDR2 ANQGSEA. CDR3 length: 13 amino acids. Between the trimmed V and J ends, which lost 4 bases and 2 bases, there was a span of 9 bases. The CDR3 loop reads CSVASFPGNTIYF. The CDR3 nucleotides read TGCAGCGTTGCCAGTTTCCCTGGAAACACCATATATTTT.

The CDR3 loop reads CASSHRRVSNQPQHF. The CDR3 DNA reads as TGTGCCAGCAGCCACCGGAGGGTTAGCAATCAGCCCCAGCATTTT. The V call is TRBV7-2, the J call TRBJ1-5; D call uncertain. The germline gives CDR1 SGHTA, CDR2 FQGNSA. V dropped 5 bases and J dropped 0 bases, with 11 bases sitting between them. The CDR3 is made up of 15 amino acids.

The chain links TRBV11-3 to TRBJ1-3; unclear D gene. Germline CDR1 SGHNT, CDR2 YENEEA. V was pared by 5 bases and J by 0 bases, with 8 bases between. This CDR3 has 14 residues. CDR3 sequence: CASSAGISGNTIYF. Written as DNA, the CDR3 is TGTGCCAGCAGCGCGGGAATCTCTGGAAACACCATATATTTT.

The rearrangement uses TRBV10-3 and TRBJ2-7; 7 bases agree with TRBD1. This CDR3 region has 15 residues. The V gene end was trimmed by 3 bases and the J gene end by 3 bases; junction bases not matched to a gene: 8. Germline V gene data show CDR1 as ENHRY and CDR2 as SYGVKD. CDR3 loop: CAISDPGGHLYEQYF. The DNA for the CDR3 is TGTGCCATCAGTGACCCAGGGGGACATCTCTACGAGCAGTACTTC.

The chain links TRBV12-5 to TRBJ2-1; 10 nucleotides agree with TRBD1. In germline, CDR1 is LGHNT, CDR2 FRNRAP. The CDR3 has 19 amino acids. Germline trimming cut 6 bases from V and 9 bases from J; bases unmatched to any gene: 23. CDR3 sequence: CASGRSRDRGRMNAGEQFF. DNA of the CDR3: TGTGCTAGTGGCCGGTCCCGGGACAGGGGACGGATGAATGCGGGTGAGCAGTTCTTC.

The V gene is TRBV12-5, the J gene TRBJ1-1; D is perhaps TRBD1 (5 bases). The V and J ends lost 7 bases and 4 bases respectively, with 19 bases between them. The CDR3 is 15 amino acids. In germline, CDR1 is LGHNT, CDR2 FRNRAP. The CDR3 loop is CASAPGLTRATEAFF. For the CDR3, the DNA is TGTGCTAGTGCCCCGGGACTCACCAGGGCCACTGAAGCTTTCTTT.

The chain recombines TRBV28 with TRBJ1-2, with D possibly matching TRBD1 (6 bases). The CDR3 is 14 amino acids. CDR1 is MDHEN and CDR2 is SYDVKM in the germline V gene. Trimming shortened V by 2 bases and J by 4 bases, and 11 bases separated the two germline ends. CDR3 DNA sequence: TGTGCCAGCAGTTTACAAGGCAGGGGCTATGGCTACACCTTC. Encoded protein: CASSLQGRGYGYTF.

The chain links TRBV7-2 to TRBJ2-3, with 10 bases that match TRBD2. Germline CDR1 reads SGHTA; CDR2 reads FQGNSA. CDR3 length: 16 amino acids. V was pared by 2 bases and J by 7 bases, with 9 bases of the junction left unmatched. CDR3 loop: CASSLRGLAGANTQYF. Written as DNA, the CDR3 is TGTGCCAGCAGCTTAAGAGGTCTAGCGGGAGCAAATACGCAGTATTTT.

The chain employs TRBV2 and TRBJ1-4; 7 bases agree with TRBD1. The germline V gene has CDR1 SNHLY and CDR2 FYNNEI. The CDR3 runs to 15 residues. The trim removed 3 bases at V and 2 bases at J, leaving 3 bases unmatched. Here the CDR3 reads CASSEEQGTNEKLFF. As DNA, the CDR3 is TGTGCCAGCAGTGAGGAACAGGGGACTAATGAAAAACTGTTTTTT.

This clone occurred once. This chain joins TRBV7-2 and TRBJ1-5; D remains unclear. The CDR3 loop spans 13 amino acids. V was clipped by 5 bases and J by 2 bases, with 7 bases between them. Germline assignment: CDR1 SGHTA and CDR2 FQGNSA. CDR3 in amino acids: CASSVTGNQPQHF. The DNA of the CDR3 is TGTGCCAGCAGCGTGACTGGCAATCAGCCCCAGCATTTT.

The chain is built from TRBV19 and TRBJ1-2, with D perhaps TRBD1 (5 bases). Trimming cost V 3 bases and J 8 bases, with 13 bases left between them. CDR3 length equals 13 residues. From germline, CDR1 is LNHDA and CDR2 SQIVND (reference sequence). CDR3 sequence: CASSMAGLGGYTF. CDR3 coding DNA: TGTGCCAGTAGTATGGCGGGACTTGGAGGCTACACCTTC.

The rearrangement links TRBV5-1 to TRBJ1-2, with D possibly being TRBD1 (5 bases). The CDR3 has 14 amino acids. The germline V and J ends were trimmed by 0 bases and 0 bases, with 6 bases remaining between them. Germline V gene sequence: CDR1 SGHRS, CDR2 YFSETQ. CDR3 DNA: TGCGCCAGCAGCTTGGAGGGGTCTAACTATGGCTACACCTTC. This encodes CASSLEGSNYGYTF. Filled out from reference TRBV5-1 and TRBJ1-2, the complete variable domain reads KAGVTQTPRYLIKTRGQQVTLSCSPISGHRSVSWYQQTPGQGLQFLFEYFSETQRNKGNFPGRFSGRQFSNSRSEMNVSTLELGDSALYLCASSLEGSNYGYTFGSGTRLTVV.

The chain carries TRBV27 and TRBJ2-7; D may be TRBD2 (6 bases). V lost 6 bases and J 6 bases, leaving 18 bases between the germline ends. The CDR3 is 14 residues long. CDR1 and CDR2 (germline): MNHEY, SMNVEV (reference sequence). The CDR3 sequence is CASSPLARGFEQYV. The CDR3 DNA reads TGTGCCAGCAGCCCACTAGCTCGAGGGTTCGAGCAGTACGTC.